This is a list of T cell receptor beta chains from one sample in a study of T-cell memory formation after mild COVID-19. One entry per CDR3 protein results from TCRdb running MiXCR on the 5' RACE reads. The sample lists roughly 300,000 distinct CDR3 sequences, around 13% occurring once. Sequenced sample: PBMCs or a T cell subset sorted from them (not recorded which). The receptors here all came from a man between 18 and 35 years old who had mild COVID-19 (a few samples of this study predate the infection). Cell type and time point are not known. Each CDR3 is given with its conserved first and last residue. The D gene is left open where the match is weak. Rows may omit the clone size; those that give it use once, few, many or a size class.

length,V,D,J,size,DNA,CDR3
15,TRBV7-2,NA,TRBJ2-2,NA,TGTGCCAGCAGCTTAGTCAGGGGCGACACCGGGGAGCTGTTTTTT,CASSLVRGDTGELFF
13,TRBV10-3,TRBD2,TRBJ2-7,few,TGTGCCATCAGTGGCGGGGGTCGCTACGAGCAGTACTTC,CAISGGGRYEQYF
13,TRBV7-3,NA,TRBJ2-3,many,TGTGCCAGCAGCCCCGCGGGGGCGTACACGCAGTATTTT,CASSPAGAYTQYF
13,TRBV2,TRBD1,TRBJ1-2,few,TGTGCCAGCAGCATGGGACAGTTACATGGCTACACCTTC,CASSMGQLHGYTF
17,TRBV6-5,TRBD1,TRBJ2-7,NA,TGTGCCAGCAGTCGAGCCCAAGGGACAGGGGAAGAGAGAGAGCAGTACTTC,CASSRAQGTGEEREQYF
19,TRBV12-5,TRBD1,TRBJ2-3,few,TGTGCTAGTGGTTTGGTCCCGGGAGACAGGGGCCCTAGCACAGATACGCAGTATTTT,CASGLVPGDRGPSTDTQYF
15,TRBV4-3,TRBD1,TRBJ1-5,few,TGCGCCAGCAGCCAAGAGACAGGGGTTGAGCAGCCCCAGCATTTT,CASSQETGVEQPQHF
13,TRBV4-2,NA,TRBJ1-1,few,TGTGCCAGCAGCCAAGATCAGGGGACTGAAGCTTTCTTT,CASSQDQGTEAFF
12,TRBV12-3/TRBV12-4,NA,TRBJ2-7,many,TGTGCCAGCAGTTTAGGGGGTGCCGAGCAGTACTTC,CASSLGGAEQYF
16,TRBV28,TRBD1,TRBJ1-2,NA,TGTGCCAGCAGTTTAGGGACAGGGGCCGCTAACTATGGCTACACCTTC,CASSLGTGAANYGYTF
14,TRBV9,NA,TRBJ2-1,NA,TGTGCCAGCAGCGGCTTGCAGGGGAGGAATGAGCAGTTCTTC,CASSGLQGRNEQFF
14,TRBV4-1,TRBD1,TRBJ1-2,few,TGCGCCAGCAGCCCTTGGGACAGCAACTATGGCTACACCTTC,CASSPWDSNYGYTF
13,TRBV28,NA,TRBJ1-2,few,TGTGCCAGCAGTTTGCCCCCTAACTATGGCTACACCTTC,CASSLPPNYGYTF
13,TRBV5-6,NA,TRBJ2-3,many,TGTGCCAGCAGCGGAAGGGTCGCAGATACGCAGTATTTT,CASSGRVADTQYF
17,TRBV4-3,NA,TRBJ1-6,NA,TGCGCCAGCAGCCGCTCGTCTAGCCGGCCTAATAATTCACCCCTCCACTTT,CASSRSSSRPNNSPLHF
14,TRBV11-2,NA,TRBJ1-6,NA,TGTGCCAGCAGCCACAGGGCATATAATTCACCCCTCCACTTT,CASSHRAYNSPLHF
15,TRBV7-9,NA,TRBJ1-2,NA,TGTGCCAGCAGCTTAGTTGTTGGGGAATTGAGTGGCTACACCTTC,CASSLVVGELSGYTF
13,TRBV5-5,NA,TRBJ2-2,NA,TGTGCCATCAGCTTTGGGAACACCGGGGAGCTGTTTTTT,CAISFGNTGELFF
17,TRBV2,TRBD1,TRBJ1-2,NA,TGTGCCAGCAGTGAAAGCTGGACAGGGAACGCCAACTATGGCTACACCTTC,CASSESWTGNANYGYTF
15,TRBV4-3,TRBD2,TRBJ2-7,NA,TGCGCCAGCAGCCGGAGTACGGGACTACCCTACGAGCAGTACTTC,CASSRSTGLPYEQYF
14,TRBV2,NA,TRBJ2-3,few,TGTGCCAGCATCCCCAGTATGGGCACAGATACGCAGTATTTT,CASIPSMGTDTQYF
13,TRBV20-1,NA,TRBJ2-3,few,TGCAGTGCTAGGTCCACAGGCACAGATACGCAGTATTTT,CSARSTGTDTQYF
14,TRBV7-7,NA,TRBJ2-5,NA,TGTGCCAGCAGCCTATTGGAGTTGTCAGAGACCCAGTACTTC,CASSLLELSETQYF
13,TRBV18,TRBD2,TRBJ2-7,once,TGTGCCAGCTCCCCCGGGAGGGACGACGAGCAGTACTTC,CASSPGRDDEQYF
12,TRBV4-2,NA,TRBJ2-3,NA,TGTGCCAGCGGACACATCACAGATACGCAGTATTTT,CASGHITDTQYF
11,TRBV20-1,NA,TRBJ2-1,NA,TGCAGTGGAATAGGTTACAATGAGCAGTTCTTC,CSGIGYNEQFF
16,TRBV4-3,NA,TRBJ2-7,few,TGCGCCAGCAGCCAAGTACACGGACCCACGATCCTCGAGCAGTACTTC,CASSQVHGPTILEQYF
14,TRBV4-3,NA,TRBJ1-4,few,TGCGCCAGCAGCCAAGAGTGGGGTCTAGAAAAACTGTTTTTT,CASSQEWGLEKLFF
15,TRBV7-2,NA,TRBJ2-1,few,TGTGCCAGCAGCTTAGAAGGGGCTACCTACAATGAGCAGTTCTTC,CASSLEGATYNEQFF
14,TRBV10-3,TRBD1,TRBJ2-5,NA,TGTGCCACGAATACGGACAGGGCATCGGAGACCCAGTACTTC,CATNTDRASETQYF
16,TRBV7-2,TRBD2,TRBJ2-3,many,TGTGCCAGCAGCGGATCTAGCGGGGGGACTGTTGATACGCAGTATTTT,CASSGSSGGTVDTQYF
15,TRBV12-3/TRBV12-4,TRBD2,TRBJ2-2,NA,TGTGCCAGCAGGGGACTAGCGGGTTGGACCGGGGAGCTGTTTTTT,CASRGLAGWTGELFF
11,TRBV4-1,NA,TRBJ2-1,many,TGCGCCAGCAGCCAGGGGATTGAGCAGTTCTTC,CASSQGIEQFF